This T cell receptor (beta chain) was obtained from a study of patients and donors after allogeneic stem cell transplantation. Each CDR3 protein gets one entry after TCRdb re-called the RT-PCR reads with MiXCR. The table shows approximately 140,000 distinct CDR3 sequences, with about two fifths occurring only once. This clonotype has at least ten counts. The CDR3 is made up of 18 amino acids. CDR1 SNHLY and CDR2 FYNNEI come from the germline V gene. V lost 6 bases and J lost 0, with 20 bases in between. Sequencing was performed on blood, either unsorted or a sorted T cell fraction (not recorded which). This chain links TRBV2 with TRBJ1-4, with TRBD1 as a possible D gene (6 bases). The origin of this receptor is a human donor who was either an allogeneic HSCT recipient or a stem cell or donor lymphocyte infusion donor (not recorded which). It is not recorded whose cells these are; they may come from a transplant donor. The CDR3 spells CASRMAGRGYATNEKLFF. The CDR3 coding sequence is TGTGCCAGCAGGATGGCCGGGAGGGGGTACGCAACTAATGAAAAACTGTTTTTT.